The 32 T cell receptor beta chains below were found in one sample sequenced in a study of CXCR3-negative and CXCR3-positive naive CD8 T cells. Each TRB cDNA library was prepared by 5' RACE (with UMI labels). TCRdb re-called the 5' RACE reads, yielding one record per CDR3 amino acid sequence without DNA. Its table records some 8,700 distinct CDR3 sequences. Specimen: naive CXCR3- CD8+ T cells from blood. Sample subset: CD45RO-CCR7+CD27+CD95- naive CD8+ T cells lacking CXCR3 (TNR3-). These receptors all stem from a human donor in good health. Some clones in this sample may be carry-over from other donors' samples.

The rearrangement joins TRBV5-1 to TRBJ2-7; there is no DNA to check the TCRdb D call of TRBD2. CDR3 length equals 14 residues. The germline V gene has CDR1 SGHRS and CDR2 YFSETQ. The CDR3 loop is CASSFSSGTYEQYF.

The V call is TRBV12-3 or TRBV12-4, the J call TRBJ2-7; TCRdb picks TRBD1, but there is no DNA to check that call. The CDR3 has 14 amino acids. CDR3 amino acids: CASKSFLGTYEQYF.

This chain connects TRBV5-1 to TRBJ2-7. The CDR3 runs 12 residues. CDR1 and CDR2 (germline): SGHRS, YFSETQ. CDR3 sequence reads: CASSLGRAEQYF.

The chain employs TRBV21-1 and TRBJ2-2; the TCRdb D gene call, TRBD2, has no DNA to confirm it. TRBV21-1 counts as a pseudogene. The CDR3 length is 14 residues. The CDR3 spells CASVAGSETGELFF.

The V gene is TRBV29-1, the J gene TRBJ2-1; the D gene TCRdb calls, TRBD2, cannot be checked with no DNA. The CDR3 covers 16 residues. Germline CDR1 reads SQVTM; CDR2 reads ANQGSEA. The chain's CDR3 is CSAPGLAGGEGWEQFF.

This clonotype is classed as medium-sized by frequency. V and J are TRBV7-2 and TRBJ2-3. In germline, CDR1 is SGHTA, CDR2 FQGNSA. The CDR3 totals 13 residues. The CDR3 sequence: CASSLAGIDTQYF. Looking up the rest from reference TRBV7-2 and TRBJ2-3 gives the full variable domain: GAGVSQSPSNKVTEKGKDVELRCDPISGHTALYWYRQSLGQGLEFLIYFQGNSAPDKSGLPSDRFSAERTGGSVSTLTIQRTQQEDSAVYLCASSLAGIDTQYFGPGTRLTVL.

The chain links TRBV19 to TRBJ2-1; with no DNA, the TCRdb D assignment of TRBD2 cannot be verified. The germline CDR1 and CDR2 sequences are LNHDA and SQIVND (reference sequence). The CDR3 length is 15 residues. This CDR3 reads CASSIVSSGYNEQFF.

CDR3 sequence reads: CASSSLAGDINEQFF. The J gene is TRBJ2-1, the V gene TRBV6-5; TCRdb selects TRBD2, and the lack of DNA leaves this call unchecked. Germline lookup yields CDR1 MNHEY and CDR2 SVGAGI. This CDR3 contains 15 residues.

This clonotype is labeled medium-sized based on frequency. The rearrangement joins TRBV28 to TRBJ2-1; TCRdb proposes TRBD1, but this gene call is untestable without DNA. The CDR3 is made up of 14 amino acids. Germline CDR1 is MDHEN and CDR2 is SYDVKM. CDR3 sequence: CASSFLGEYNEQFF.

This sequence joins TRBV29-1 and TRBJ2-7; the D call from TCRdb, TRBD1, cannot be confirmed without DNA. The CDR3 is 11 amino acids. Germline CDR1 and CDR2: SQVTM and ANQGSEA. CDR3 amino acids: CSVGQSYEQYF.

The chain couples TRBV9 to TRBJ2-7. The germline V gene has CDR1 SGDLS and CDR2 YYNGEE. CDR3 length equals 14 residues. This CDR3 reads CASSVAVYSYEQYF.

The CDR3 spells CASSHRTGDEAFF. The genes are TRBV5-1 and TRBJ1-1; TCRdb designates TRBD1, a call that cannot be tested without DNA. CDR3 length: 13 residues. In germline, CDR1 is SGHRS, CDR2 YFSETQ.

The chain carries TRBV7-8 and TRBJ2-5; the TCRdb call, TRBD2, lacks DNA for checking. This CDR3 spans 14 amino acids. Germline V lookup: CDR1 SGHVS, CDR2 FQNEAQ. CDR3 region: CHVGASGLQETQYF.

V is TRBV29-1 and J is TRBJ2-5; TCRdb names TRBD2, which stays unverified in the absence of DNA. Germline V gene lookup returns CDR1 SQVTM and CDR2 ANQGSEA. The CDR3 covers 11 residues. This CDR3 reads CSVLLAEGVYF.

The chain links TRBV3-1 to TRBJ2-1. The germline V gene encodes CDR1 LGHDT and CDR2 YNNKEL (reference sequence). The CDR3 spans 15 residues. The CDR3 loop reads CASSQGGSSYNEQFF.

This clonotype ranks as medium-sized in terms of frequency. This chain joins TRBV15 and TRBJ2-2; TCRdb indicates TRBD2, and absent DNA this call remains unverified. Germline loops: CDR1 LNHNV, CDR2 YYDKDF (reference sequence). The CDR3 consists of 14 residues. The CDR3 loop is CATSRDRGTGELFF.

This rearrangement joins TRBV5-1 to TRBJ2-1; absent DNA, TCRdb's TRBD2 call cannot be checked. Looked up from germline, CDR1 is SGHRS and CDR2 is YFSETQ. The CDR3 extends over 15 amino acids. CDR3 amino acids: CASSFTAGGPDEQFF. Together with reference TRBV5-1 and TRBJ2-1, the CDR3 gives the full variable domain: KAGVTQTPRYLIKTRGQQVTLSCSPISGHRSVSWYQQTPGQGLQFLFEYFSETQRNKGNFPGRFSGRQFSNSRSEMNVSTLELGDSALYLCASSFTAGGPDEQFFGPGTRLTVL.

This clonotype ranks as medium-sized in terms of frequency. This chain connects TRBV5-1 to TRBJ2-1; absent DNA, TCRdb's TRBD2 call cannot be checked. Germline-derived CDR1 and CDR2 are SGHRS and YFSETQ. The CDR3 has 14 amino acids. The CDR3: CASSIGTSGTEQFF.

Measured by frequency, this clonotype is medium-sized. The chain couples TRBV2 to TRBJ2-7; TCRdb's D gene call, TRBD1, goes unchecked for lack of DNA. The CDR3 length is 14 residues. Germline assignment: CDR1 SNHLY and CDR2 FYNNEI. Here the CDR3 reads CASSEGTGESEQYF.

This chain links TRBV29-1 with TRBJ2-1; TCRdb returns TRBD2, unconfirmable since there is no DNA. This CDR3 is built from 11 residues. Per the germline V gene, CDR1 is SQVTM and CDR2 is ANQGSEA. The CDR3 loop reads CSAGTYNEQFF.

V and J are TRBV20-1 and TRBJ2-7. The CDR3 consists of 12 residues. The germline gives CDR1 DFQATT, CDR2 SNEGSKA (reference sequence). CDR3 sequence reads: CSARGRTYEQYF.

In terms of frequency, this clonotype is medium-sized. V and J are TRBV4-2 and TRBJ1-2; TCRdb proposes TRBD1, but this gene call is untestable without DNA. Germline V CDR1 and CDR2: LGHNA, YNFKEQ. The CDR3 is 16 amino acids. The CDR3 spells CASSQSTTDRGHGYTF.

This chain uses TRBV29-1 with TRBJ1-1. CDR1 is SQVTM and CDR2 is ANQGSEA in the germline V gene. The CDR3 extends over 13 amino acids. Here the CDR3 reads CSVEFGSAVRAFF.

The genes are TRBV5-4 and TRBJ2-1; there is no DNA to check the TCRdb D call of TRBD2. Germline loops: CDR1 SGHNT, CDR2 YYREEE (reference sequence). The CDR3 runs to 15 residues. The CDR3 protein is CASSWGAGGYNEQFF.

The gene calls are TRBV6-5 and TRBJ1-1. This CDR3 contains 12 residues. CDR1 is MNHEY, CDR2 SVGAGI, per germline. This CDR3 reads CASSDPGWEAFF.

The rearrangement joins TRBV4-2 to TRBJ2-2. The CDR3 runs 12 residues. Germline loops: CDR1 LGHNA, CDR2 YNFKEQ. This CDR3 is CASSVAFGELFF.

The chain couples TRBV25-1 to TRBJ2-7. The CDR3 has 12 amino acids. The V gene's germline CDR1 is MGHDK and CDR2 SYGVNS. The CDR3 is CASSSSAYEQYF.

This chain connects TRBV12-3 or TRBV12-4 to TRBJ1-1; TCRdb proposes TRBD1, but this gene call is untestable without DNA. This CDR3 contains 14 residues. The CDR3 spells CASSWGTQNTEAFF.

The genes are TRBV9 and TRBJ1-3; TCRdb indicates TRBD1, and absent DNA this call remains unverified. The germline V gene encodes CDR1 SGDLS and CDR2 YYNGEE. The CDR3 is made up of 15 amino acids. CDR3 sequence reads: CASSSPGSSGNTIYF.

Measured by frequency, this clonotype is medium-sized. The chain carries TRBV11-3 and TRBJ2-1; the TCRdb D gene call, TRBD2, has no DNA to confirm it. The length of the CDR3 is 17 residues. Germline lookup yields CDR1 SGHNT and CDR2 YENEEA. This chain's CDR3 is CASSLSLAGEVHNEQFF.

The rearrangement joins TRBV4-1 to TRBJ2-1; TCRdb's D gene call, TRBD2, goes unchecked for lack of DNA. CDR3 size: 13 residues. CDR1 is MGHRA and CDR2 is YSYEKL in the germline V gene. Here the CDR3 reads CASSQAPEGSQFF.

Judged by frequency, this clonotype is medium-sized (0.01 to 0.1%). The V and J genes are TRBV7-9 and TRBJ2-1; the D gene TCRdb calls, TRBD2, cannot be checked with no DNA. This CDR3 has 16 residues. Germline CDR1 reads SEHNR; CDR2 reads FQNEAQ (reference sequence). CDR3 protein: CASSASTSGAYNEQFF.